The next 17 T cell receptor beta chains were all read from a single sample in a study of blood T cells in healthy people across ages. A second PCR, run for about 7 to 11 cycles, used a sample-barcoded 5' primer plus a J-beta primer mix. From the 5' RACE reads, TCRdb called clonotypes with MiXCR, one entry per CDR3 protein. The repertoire includes approximately 830,000 distinct CDR3 sequences, about 59% of them detected once, and about 30% sits in the top ten. The sample comprised blood. These receptors were collected from a man between 25 and 39 years old in good health.

Worth noting for this clonotype: Since a much larger clone is just one base distant, this may be a read error. The V call is TRBV7-2, the J call TRBJ2-1; 11 bases are shared with TRBD2. The J call may be wrong; the DNA end is better matched by TRBJ2-7. Germline V lookup: CDR1 SGHTA, CDR2 FQGNSA. The CDR3 loop spans 18 amino acids. The CDR3 loop is CASSLTSGGFISYNEQYF. The CDR3 DNA reads TGTGCCAGCAGCTTAACTAGCGGGGGATTTATATCCTACAATGAGCAGTACTTC.

The J gene is TRBJ1-5, the V gene TRBV4-1; 11 nucleotides line up with TRBD1. CDR3 length equals 20 residues. V gave up 0 bases and J gave up 1 base; unmatched junction bases: 11. The germline V gene encodes CDR1 MGHRA and CDR2 YSYEKL. As DNA, the CDR3 is TGCGCCAGCAGCCAAGACGAGTCAGGACAGGGGGCGAGGAGCAATCAGCCCCAGCATTTT. It specifies CASSQDESGQGARSNQPQHF.

This clonotype was seen at least ten times. This chain connects TRBV7-2 to TRBJ2-7; 10 nucleotides agree with TRBD2. This CDR3 is built from 14 residues. Germline V gene data show CDR1 as SGHTA and CDR2 as FQGNSA. V trimming: 4 bases; J trimming: 7 bases; junction bases outside the gene matches: 7. CDR3 protein: CASSSPGLAIEQYF. CDR3 coding DNA: TGTGCCAGCAGCTCACCGGGACTAGCGATTGAGCAGTACTTC.

The rearrangement uses TRBV4-1 and TRBJ1-5; D gene uncertain. Germline V lookup: CDR1 MGHRA, CDR2 YSYEKL. The CDR3 totals 13 residues. Trimming removed 0 bases at V and 4 bases at J, with 4 bases between. This chain's CDR3 is CASSQDYNQPQHF. DNA of the CDR3: TGCGCCAGCAGCCAAGATTATAATCAGCCCCAGCATTTT.

The chain uses TRBV13 and TRBJ2-1; D assignment may be TRBD1 or TRBD2 (5 bases each). Trimming took off 5 bases at V and 4 bases at J, with 18 bases between the two ends. CDR3 length: 16 amino acids. CDR1 and CDR2 (germline): PRHDT, FYEKMQ (reference sequence). The CDR3 nucleotides are TGTGCCAGCAGCGCCAGACCGGGACCACATTACAATGAGCAGTTCTTC. Translating gives CASSARPGPHYNEQFF. The full variable domain, its missing parts supplied by reference TRBV13 and TRBJ2-1, is AAGVIQSPRHLIKEKRETATLKCYPIPRHDTVYWYQQGPGQDPQFLISFYEKMQSDKGSIPDRFSAQQFSDYHSELNMSSLELGDSALYFCASSARPGPHYNEQFFGPGTRLTVL.

This chain connects TRBV29-1 to TRBJ2-2; weak D call: TRBD1 (7 bases). The CDR3 runs to 13 residues. Germline CDR1 SQVTM, CDR2 ANQGSEA. V was pared by 5 bases and J by 3 bases, with 10 bases between. CDR3 in amino acids: CSVTGEDTGELFF. For the CDR3, the DNA is TGCAGCGTTACAGGGGAGGACACCGGGGAGCTGTTTTTT.

V usage is TRBV29-1 and J usage is TRBJ1-2; TRBD1 aligns across 7 bases. CDR1 is SQVTM, CDR2 ANQGSEA, per germline. This CDR3 comprises 12 residues. With V trimmed by 7 bases and J by 4 bases, 6 bases remained unmatched. The CDR3 loop is CSAPTGSYGYTF. CDR3 in DNA: TGCAGCGCCCCGACAGGGAGCTATGGCTACACCTTC.

As for this clonotype: Compared with germline, one end of the junction differs, possibly owing to a read error. This chain connects TRBV20-1 to TRBJ2-1; 7 positions match TRBD1. Germline V gene sequence: CDR1 DFQATT, CDR2 SNEGSKA (reference sequence). The CDR3 loop spans 15 amino acids. The CDR3 DNA reads as TGCAGGGCTAGAGTTTACAGGGGTCCGTTCTATGAGCAGTTCTTC. Its translation: CRARVYRGPFYEQFF.

This clonotype was picked up a small number of times. This chain links TRBV10-3 with TRBJ2-5; a weak D match, TRBD2 (6 bases). The CDR3 has 15 amino acids. Deletions cut 8 bases from V and 0 bases from J, with 16 bases between. Germline V lookup: CDR1 ENHRY, CDR2 SYGVKD. The CDR3 sequence: CAIGGGDRDQETQYF. As DNA, the CDR3 is TGTGCCATCGGAGGCGGGGACCGGGACCAAGAGACCCAGTACTTC.

The gene calls are TRBV2 and TRBJ2-1, with a possible D match to TRBD2 (6 bases). Germline CDR1 is SNHLY and CDR2 is FYNNEI. Trimming cost V 8 bases and J 2 bases, with 10 bases left between them. The CDR3 has 13 amino acids. The CDR3 loop reads CASPGLTYNEQFF. The CDR3 DNA is TGTGCCAGCCCGGGACTTACCTACAATGAGCAGTTCTTC.

The V call is TRBV6-6, the J call TRBJ2-5; TRBD2 matches 11 bases. V lost 7 bases and J lost 3; bases outside the gene matches: 4. The CDR3 has 14 amino acids. Germline CDR1 reads MNHNY; CDR2 reads SVGAGI (reference sequence). The CDR3 sequence: CASNLAGGKETQYF. DNA of the CDR3: TGTGCCAGCAACCTAGCGGGGGGTAAAGAGACCCAGTACTTC.

This clonotype appeared a few times. V gene TRBV7-2 combines with J gene TRBJ2-2; 9 bases match TRBD1. CDR1 SGHTA and CDR2 FQGNSA come from the germline V gene. V was clipped by 1 base and J by 7 bases; unmatched bases: 4. The CDR3 covers 15 residues. CDR3 nucleotide sequence: TGTGCCAGCAGCTTAGTCGGACAGGGGCTCGGGGAGCTGTTTTTT. This codes for CASSLVGQGLGELFF.

This clonotype was observed a handful of times. This chain joins TRBV7-9 and TRBJ2-4; the match to TRBD2 covers 7 bases. V shed 7 bases, J shed 6 bases, and the junction held 9 bases outside the gene matches. Germline CDR1 and CDR2: SEHNR and FQNEAQ (reference sequence). This CDR3 has 14 amino acids. The CDR3 bases are TGTGCCAGCATGCCGGCGGGGGTCATAAACATTCAGTACTTC. Residues: CASMPAGVINIQYF.

This clonotype was counted a few times. The chain joins TRBV5-1 to TRBJ1-2; tentatively, D is TRBD1 (6 bases). V shed 2 bases and J shed 3 bases, with 8 bases lying between them. The CDR3 is 13 amino acids. The germline V gene has CDR1 SGHRS and CDR2 YFSETQ. The CDR3 is CASSFAGDYGYTF. In nucleotides, the CDR3 is TGCGCCAGCAGCTTTGCAGGGGACTATGGCTACACCTTC.

V and J are TRBV4-2 and TRBJ1-6; D gene unclear. V was trimmed by 0 bases and J by 6 bases, leaving 6 bases between them. Germline V CDR1 and CDR2: LGHNA, YNFKEQ. The CDR3 contains 14 residues. This chain's CDR3 is CASSQDSGNSPLHF. The CDR3 DNA sequence: TGTGCCAGCAGCCAAGATAGTGGTAATTCACCCCTCCACTTT.

V and J are TRBV7-9 and TRBJ2-1; D gene uncertain. This CDR3 is 10 amino acids long. Germline V lookup: CDR1 SEHNR, CDR2 FQNEAQ (reference sequence). Written as DNA, the CDR3 is TGTGCTAACTCGAACAATGAGCAGTTCTTC. Protein product: CANSNNEQFF.

The chain uses TRBV9 and TRBJ1-2; 9 bases agree with TRBD1. This CDR3 has 15 amino acids. Germline V gene lookup returns CDR1 SGDLS and CDR2 YYNGEE. The ends lost 2 bases at V and 6 bases at J; junction bases unmatched: 8. CDR3 residues: CASSVTRRDRDGYTF. The CDR3 DNA follows: TGTGCCAGCAGCGTCACCAGGAGGGACAGGGATGGCTACACCTTC.